This T cell receptor beta chain is drawn from a study of blood T cell repertoires in COVID-19. The wider study: PBMCs, B-cell-depleted T cells, or T cells provided the cDNA or gDNA that made up the material.

Some clones are missing from TCRdb's copy, which holds only in-frame ones; the method was immunoSEQ multiplex PCR. The sample records a few hundred thousand clones, approximately 82% being singletons. CDR3 length: 14 amino acids. The germline gives CDR1 MNHEY, CDR2 SVGEGT. Trimming removed 4 bases at V and 6 bases at J, with 10 bases between. This clonotype was sampled from a man aged 35-49 years who had been exposed to COVID-19. Source material: PBMCs or T cells enriched from blood (not recorded which). The chain joins TRBV6-2 or TRBV6-3 to TRBJ1-6; tentatively, D is TRBD1 (5 bases). CDR3 protein: CASSFGGSNSPLHF. The CDR3 DNA reads as TGTGCCAGCAGTTTCGGGGGTTCTAATTCACCCCTCCACTTT.